This TCR beta chain was found in a study of T cells in Graves' hyperthyroidism and ophthalmopathy. Per the germline V gene, CDR1 is SNHLY and CDR2 is FYNNEI. The CDR3 has 12 amino acids. Broader study findings: In blood, most of the thyroid clonotypes expanded above 0.001 were also present.

Amplification of TCR beta CDR3 regions used RNA as the template. Initially, a first-round RT-PCR of the TCR CDR3 employed the HTBI primer set. TCRdb reprocessed the multiplex PCR reads via MiXCR and lists one record per CDR3 protein. The profile shows approximately 610,000 distinct CDR3 sequences, about a sixth of them singletons. For Graves' hyperthyroidism to be stable, ophthalmopathy could not progress within 18 months. In patients aged 18 to 65, hyperthyroidism was newly diagnosed, with duration under 2 months. This clonotype was counted only a few times. The target antigen is unknown. A much larger clone is a single base away; this may be a read error.

This receptor was identified in a woman in her late teens or twenties with Graves' hyperthyroidism. The specimen sequenced was blood. The chain uses TRBV2 and TRBJ1-2, with D perhaps TRBD1 (6 bases). The CDR3 loop is CASSVDRSGCTF. The CDR3 nucleotides are TGTGCCAGCAGTGTAGACAGGAGTGGCTGCACCTTC.